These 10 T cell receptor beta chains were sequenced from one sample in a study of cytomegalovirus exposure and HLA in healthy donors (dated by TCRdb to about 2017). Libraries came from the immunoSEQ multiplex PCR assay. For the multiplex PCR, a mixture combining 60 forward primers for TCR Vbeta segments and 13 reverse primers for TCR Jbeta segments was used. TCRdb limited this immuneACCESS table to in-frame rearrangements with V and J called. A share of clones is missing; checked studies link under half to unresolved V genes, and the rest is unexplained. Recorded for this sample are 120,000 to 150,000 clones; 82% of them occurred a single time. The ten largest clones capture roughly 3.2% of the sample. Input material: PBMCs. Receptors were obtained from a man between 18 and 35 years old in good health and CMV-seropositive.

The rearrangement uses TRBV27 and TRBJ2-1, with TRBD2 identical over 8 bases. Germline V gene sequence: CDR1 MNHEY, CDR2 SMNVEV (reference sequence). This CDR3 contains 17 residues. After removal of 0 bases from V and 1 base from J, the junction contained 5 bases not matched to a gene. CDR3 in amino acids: CASSLSGGTSSYNEQFF. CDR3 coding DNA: TGTGCCAGCAGTTTATCTGGCGGGACTAGTTCCTACAATGAGCAGTTCTTC.

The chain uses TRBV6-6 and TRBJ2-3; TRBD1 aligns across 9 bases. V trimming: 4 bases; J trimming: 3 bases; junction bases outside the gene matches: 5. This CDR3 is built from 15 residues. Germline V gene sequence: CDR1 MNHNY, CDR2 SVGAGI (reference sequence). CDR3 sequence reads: CASSSGTGRTDTQYF. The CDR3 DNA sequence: TGTGCCAGCAGTTCCGGGACAGGGAGGACAGATACGCAGTATTTT.

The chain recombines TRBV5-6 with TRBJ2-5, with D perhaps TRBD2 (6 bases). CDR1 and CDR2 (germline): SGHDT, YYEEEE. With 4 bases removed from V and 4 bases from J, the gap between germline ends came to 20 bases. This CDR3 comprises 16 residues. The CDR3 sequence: CASSPRGRTTRETQYF. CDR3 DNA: TGTGCCAGCAGCCCCCGCGGCCGGACTACCAGAGAGACCCAGTACTTC.

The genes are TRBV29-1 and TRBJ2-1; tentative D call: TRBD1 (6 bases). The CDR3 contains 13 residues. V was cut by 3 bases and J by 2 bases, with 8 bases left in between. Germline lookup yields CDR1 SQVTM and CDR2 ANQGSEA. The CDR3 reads CSVEDRPYNEQFF. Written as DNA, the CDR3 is TGCAGCGTTGAGGACAGACCCTACAATGAGCAGTTCTTC.

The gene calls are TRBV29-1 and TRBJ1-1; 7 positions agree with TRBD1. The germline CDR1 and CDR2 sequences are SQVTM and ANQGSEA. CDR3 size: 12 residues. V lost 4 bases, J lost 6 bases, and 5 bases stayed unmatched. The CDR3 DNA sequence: TGCAGCGTTGGAGGAGGGGGCCCTGAAGCTTTCTTT. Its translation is CSVGGGGPEAFF.

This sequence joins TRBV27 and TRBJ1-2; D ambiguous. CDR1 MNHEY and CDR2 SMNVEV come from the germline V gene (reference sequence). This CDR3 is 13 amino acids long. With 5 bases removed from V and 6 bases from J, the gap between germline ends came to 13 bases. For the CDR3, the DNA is TGTGCCAGCAGTCTCACAGCTCTCCATGGCTACACCTTC. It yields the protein CASSLTALHGYTF.

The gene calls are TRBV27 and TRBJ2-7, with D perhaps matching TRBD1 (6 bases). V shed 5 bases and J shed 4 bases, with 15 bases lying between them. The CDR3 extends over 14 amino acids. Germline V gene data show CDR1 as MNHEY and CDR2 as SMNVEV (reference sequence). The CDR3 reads CASSPGVAAYEQYF. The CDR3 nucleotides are TGTGCCAGCAGTCCAGGGGTGGCCGCGTACGAGCAGTACTTC.

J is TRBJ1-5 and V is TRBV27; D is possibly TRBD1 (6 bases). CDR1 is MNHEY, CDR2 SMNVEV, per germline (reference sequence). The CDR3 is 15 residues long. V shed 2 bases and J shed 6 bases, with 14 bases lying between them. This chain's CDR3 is CASSLGGGGSQPQHF. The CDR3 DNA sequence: TGTGCCAGCAGTTTAGGAGGGGGAGGGAGTCAGCCCCAGCATTTT.

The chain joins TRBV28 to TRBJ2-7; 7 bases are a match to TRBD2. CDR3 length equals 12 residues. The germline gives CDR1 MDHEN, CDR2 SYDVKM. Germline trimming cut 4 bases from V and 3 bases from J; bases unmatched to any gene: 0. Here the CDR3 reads CASSSGGYEQYF. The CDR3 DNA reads TGTGCCAGCAGTTCGGGGGGCTACGAGCAGTACTTC. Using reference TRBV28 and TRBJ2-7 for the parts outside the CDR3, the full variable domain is DVKVTQSSRYLVKRTGEKVFLECVQDMDHENMFWYRQDPGLGLRLIYFSYDVKMKEKGDIPEGYSVSREKKERFSLILESASTNQTSMYLCASSSGGYEQYFGPGTRLTVT.

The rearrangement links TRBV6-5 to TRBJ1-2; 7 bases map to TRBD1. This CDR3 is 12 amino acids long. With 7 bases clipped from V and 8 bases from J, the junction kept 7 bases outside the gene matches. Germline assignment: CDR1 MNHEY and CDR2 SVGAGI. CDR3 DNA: TGTGCCAGCAAAGAGGGACAGTACGGCTACACCTTC. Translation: CASKEGQYGYTF.